The 26 T cell receptor beta chains reported below all come from one sample, sequenced in a study of T-cell reconstitution after alpha-beta-depleted transplantation in children (dated by TCRdb to the mid-2010s). The library was made by PCR. The run used an Illumina HiSeq 2500. TCR library preparation used molecular barcoding, with unique molecular identifiers applied to normalize quantification of the TCRbeta repertoire. The public reads were quality trimmed at Q25 with fastp and then assembled into clones with MiXCR by TCRdb, keeping productive beta chains. Rows with one shared CDR3 protein collapse into an entry with the most common genes and DNA. The sample table contains over 550,000 distinct CDR3 sequences; only one count was recorded for approximately 10% of them. Roughly 4% of the sample comes from the top ten. The input for sequencing was PBMCs from the stem cell graft donor, taken from the stem cell graft. These receptors were collected from a human donor who donated a stem cell graft to a child with acute myeloid leukemia.

This rearrangement joins TRBV11-1 to TRBJ1-1; tentatively, D is TRBD1 (6 bases). Deletions cut 5 bases from V and 5 bases from J, with 12 bases between. Per the germline V gene, CDR1 is SGHAT and CDR2 is FQDESV (reference sequence). The CDR3 totals 13 residues. In DNA form, the CDR3 reads TGTGCCAGCAGCCCACAGGGCTTGACTGAAGCTTTCTTT. Its protein is CASSPQGLTEAFF.

This clonotype came up a few times. This chain joins TRBV5-5 and TRBJ2-3; D ambiguous. The CDR3 is 14 residues long. Germline values: CDR1 SGHKS, CDR2 YYEKEE (reference sequence). V lost 3 bases and J 5 bases, leaving 13 bases between the germline ends. Here the CDR3 DNA reads TGTGCCAGCAGCTCGCCGGGCTCCGGAGATACGCAGTATTTT. Its translation: CASSSPGSGDTQYF.

Only a few counts were recorded for this clonotype. The chain carries TRBV20-1 and TRBJ1-6, with D perhaps matching TRBD1 (5 bases). The V end was cut by 6 bases, the J end by 9 bases, with 18 bases between. CDR1 DFQATT and CDR2 SNEGSKA come from the germline V gene (reference sequence). The CDR3 spans 14 residues. The CDR3 nucleotides are TGCAGTGCCTTTGGGCATGGGGGGATTTCACCCCTCCACTTT. Protein: CSAFGHGGISPLHF.

The chain is built from TRBV7-2 and TRBJ2-6; D remains ambiguous. V lost 3 bases and J lost 4, with 7 bases in between. Germline V gives CDR1 SGHTA, CDR2 FQGNSA. This CDR3 region has 14 residues. The CDR3 region has the DNA TGTGCCAGCAGCTTCAGTCCCGGGGCCAACGTCCTGACTTTC. This codes for CASSFSPGANVLTF. Variable domain in full (rest from reference TRBV7-2 and TRBJ2-6): GAGVSQSPSNKVTEKGKDVELRCDPISGHTALYWYRQSLGQGLEFLIYFQGNSAPDKSGLPSDRFSAERTGGSVSTLTIQRTQQEDSAVYLCASSFSPGANVLTFGAGSRLTVL.

This clonotype has just a few counts. This rearrangement joins TRBV29-1 to TRBJ1-2, with D hard to call. The CDR3 runs 13 residues. Trimming took 6 bases from V and 2 from J, leaving 13 bases between them. Germline lookup yields CDR1 SQVTM and CDR2 ANQGSEA. The CDR3 reads CSVAFDGNYGYTF. The CDR3 nucleotides are TGCAGCGTCGCTTTCGACGGAAACTATGGCTACACCTTC.

This clonotype was observed a handful of times. CDR3 bases: TGTGCCAGCCGGCTCGGGGGGGCCTACGAGCAGTACTTC. Residues: CASRLGGAYEQYF. The chain combines TRBV7-8 with TRBJ2-7, with 8 bases fitting TRBD2. Unmatched junction bases numbered 5, after V lost 8 bases and J lost 2 bases. The CDR3 totals 13 residues. Germline values: CDR1 SGHVS, CDR2 FQNEAQ.

To note about this clonotype: A read error may explain this, as a much larger clone is one base away. This sequence joins TRBV28 and TRBJ1-2; possible D gene TRBD1, 6 bases. The CDR3 is made up of 15 amino acids. Germline CDR1 reads MDHEN; CDR2 reads SYDVKM. The CDR3 region is CATSSAGTGSYGYTF. In DNA, the CDR3 is TGTGCCACCAGTTCGGCGGGAACAGGGTCCTATGGCTACACCTTC.

In its sample, this clonotype was seen many times. V gene TRBV5-1 combines with J gene TRBJ2-3; D is uncertain. Germline lookup yields CDR1 SGHRS and CDR2 YFSETQ. This CDR3 region has 11 residues. V was pared by 3 bases and J by 6 bases, with 5 bases between. CDR3: CASSSEDTQYF. In DNA, the CDR3 is TGCGCCAGCAGCTCGGAGGATACGCAGTATTTT.

This clonotype was observed a handful of times. The V call is TRBV7-9, the J call TRBJ2-1, with D uncertain. Trimming cost V 2 bases and J 8 bases, with 10 bases left between them. This CDR3 contains 13 residues. The germline CDR1 and CDR2 sequences are SEHNR and FQNEAQ (reference sequence). For the CDR3, the DNA is TGTGCCAGCAGCTTACCCGCTGGGCATGAGCAGTTCTTC. Its translation: CASSLPAGHEQFF.

This clonotype has just a few counts. This chain links TRBV20-1 with TRBJ2-7, with 15 bases identical to TRBD2. Germline loops: CDR1 DFQATT, CDR2 SNEGSKA (reference sequence). This CDR3 contains 13 residues. The ends lost 6 bases at V and 7 bases at J; junction bases unmatched: 4. CDR3 loop: CSAGLAGGSEQYF. Here the CDR3 DNA reads TGCAGTGCGGGACTAGCGGGAGGATCGGAGCAGTACTTC.

This clonotype was detected ten times or more. The V call is TRBV6-2 or TRBV6-3, the J call TRBJ2-2; D gene uncertain. There are 15 residues in the CDR3. Per germline, CDR1 MNHEY and CDR2 SVGEGT. V gave up 6 bases and J gave up 5 bases, with 16 bases separating them. This CDR3 is CASSSSRPGTGELFF. In DNA, the CDR3 is TGTGCCAGCAGCTCGAGCCGCCCTGGAACCGGGGAGCTGTTTTTT.

The chain combines TRBV3-1 with TRBJ2-2; 8 bases line up with TRBD2. This CDR3 is 17 amino acids long. V lost 2 bases, J lost 4 bases, and 9 bases stayed unmatched. Germline CDR1 LGHDT, CDR2 YNNKEL (reference sequence). The CDR3 nucleotides read TGTGCCAGCAGCCAAACGAGGTCTAGCGGGTTCACCGGGGAGCTGTTTTTT. This encodes CASSQTRSSGFTGELFF.

This clonotype was counted a few times. The rearrangement links TRBV7-6 to TRBJ2-7, with 8 bases aligning to TRBD1. CDR3 length equals 14 residues. In germline, CDR1 is SGHVS, CDR2 FNYEAQ. Losses at the gene ends were 0 bases for V and 6 bases for J; bases not matched to a gene: 4. DNA of the CDR3: TGTGCCAGCAGCTTAGCGGGGACAGGACGCGAGCAGTACTTC. Protein sequence: CASSLAGTGREQYF.

This clonotype was detected once. This chain uses TRBV19 with TRBJ2-3; D not resolved. The CDR3 runs 15 residues. Trimming left V 5 bases short and J 0 bases short, with 12 bases between. Germline-derived CDR1 and CDR2 are LNHDA and SQIVND (reference sequence). The CDR3 DNA reads as TGTGCCAGTAGTGAAGGCCCTTCTAGCACAGATACGCAGTATTTT. It codes for CASSEGPSSTDTQYF.

This chain links TRBV6-2 or TRBV6-3 with TRBJ2-5; either TRBD1 or TRBD2 may supply D (5 bases each). Trimming cost V 2 bases and J 5 bases, with 9 bases left between them. The CDR3 runs 13 residues. CDR1 is MNHEY, CDR2 SVGEGT, per germline. The CDR3 region is CASSYGTRETQYF. CDR3 sequence (DNA): TGTGCCAGCAGTTACGGGACGAGGGAGACCCAGTACTTC.

This clonotype appeared once. The genes are TRBV11-2 and TRBJ1-1, with 8 bases fitting TRBD1. CDR1 and CDR2 from the germline V gene are SGHAT and FQNNGV. After removal of 4 bases from V and 2 bases from J, the junction contained 6 bases not matched to a gene. The CDR3 spans 15 residues. As DNA, the CDR3 is TGTGCCAGCAGCTCCCGACAGGGGCCTAACACTGAAGCTTTCTTT. It yields the protein CASSSRQGPNTEAFF.

This clonotype was seen a few times. The rearrangement links TRBV7-2 to TRBJ2-3; 7 bases line up with TRBD1. The V gene's germline CDR1 is SGHTA and CDR2 FQGNSA. The CDR3 has 17 amino acids. V lost 5 bases to trimming and J lost 4 bases; unmatched junction nucleotides: 15. CDR3 protein: CASSDRQGSYGPDTQYF. DNA of the CDR3: TGTGCCAGCAGCGATAGACAGGGATCGTATGGGCCAGATACGCAGTATTTT.

This clonotype came up a few times. The rearrangement joins TRBV6-5 to TRBJ2-3, with D possibly matching TRBD2 (5 bases). The CDR3 covers 13 residues. Trimming shortened V by 4 bases and J by 7 bases, and 12 bases separated the two germline ends. Looked up from germline, CDR1 is MNHEY and CDR2 is SVGAGI. The CDR3: CASSSLEGYTQYF. Written as DNA, the CDR3 is TGTGCCAGCAGTTCTTTAGAGGGATATACGCAGTATTTT.

This clonotype was observed a few times. V usage is TRBV18 and J usage is TRBJ1-5, with a weak D call TRBD1 (5 bases). CDR3 length: 19 amino acids. Germline loops: CDR1 KGHSH, CDR2 LQKENI. V lost 6 bases, J lost 0 bases, and 24 bases lay in between. Written as DNA, the CDR3 is TGTGCCAGCTCCCTAAAGGGGCCCCAGGGAGTTTATAGCAATCAGCCCCAGCATTTT. It codes for CASSLKGPQGVYSNQPQHF.

This chain uses TRBV9 with TRBJ2-7, with 7 positions matching TRBD2. V gave up 3 bases and J gave up 8 bases; unmatched junction bases: 14. CDR3 length: 15 residues. CDR1 is SGDLS, CDR2 YYNGEE, per germline. CDR3 in DNA: TGTGCCAGCAGCGCCCGGGGGGACTTATGGCCTCAGCAGTACTTC. Its protein is CASSARGDLWPQQYF.

This clonotype came up a few times. One end of the junction fails to match germline, which may point to a read error. This chain uses TRBV7-7 with TRBJ2-1, with D perhaps TRBD1 (5 bases). The CDR3 is made up of 13 amino acids. CDR1 is SSHAT and CDR2 is FNYEAQ in the germline V gene (reference sequence). The CDR3, as DNA: TGTGCTAGCAGCCAGCCAGGGATCAATGAGCAGTTCTTC. Amino acid sequence: CASSQPGINEQFF.

This chain links TRBV27 with TRBJ2-7, with 11 bases matching TRBD2. J gave up 8 bases and V 5 bases, and 11 bases lay outside the gene matches. The CDR3 is made up of 15 amino acids. Looked up from germline, CDR1 is MNHEY and CDR2 is SMNVEV (reference sequence). Here the CDR3 reads CASSARLAGLLKQYF. Written as DNA, the CDR3 is TGTGCCAGCAGTGCCCGACTAGCGGGACTACTCAAGCAGTACTTC.

This clonotype was counted a few times. The rearrangement joins TRBV5-1 to TRBJ2-1, with D perhaps matching TRBD2 (6 bases). Looked up from germline, CDR1 is SGHRS and CDR2 is YFSETQ. The CDR3 contains 15 residues. V lost 4 bases and J 4 bases, leaving 15 bases between the germline ends. The CDR3 DNA reads as TGCGCCAGCAGCGTCTCCGGGGACTTTTACAATGAGCAGTTCTTC. This encodes CASSVSGDFYNEQFF.

This clonotype was counted at least ten times. The rearrangement links TRBV20-1 to TRBJ2-7; D unclear. This CDR3 is built from 12 residues. Trimming removed 0 bases from V and 7 bases from J, with 10 bases in between. Germline V CDR1 and CDR2: DFQATT, SNEGSKA (reference sequence). This CDR3 reads CSARDGPREQYF. CDR3 nucleotides: TGCAGTGCTAGAGATGGACCCCGGGAGCAGTACTTC.

This clonotype was recorded a few times. This sequence joins TRBV7-9 and TRBJ1-4, with D unclear. There are 14 residues in the CDR3. Trimming pared 0 bases from V and 7 bases from J, leaving 9 bases between. CDR1 and CDR2 from the germline V gene are SEHNR and FQNEAQ (reference sequence). The DNA for the CDR3 is TGTGCCAGCAGCTTAGCGAGGGCGGGTGAAAAACTGTTTTTT. It is translated as CASSLARAGEKLFF.

This clonotype was detected only a few times. The chain links TRBV5-1 to TRBJ2-1, with TRBD2 identical over 10 bases. Trimming removed 2 bases from V and 3 bases from J; junction bases left unmatched: 5. CDR1 is SGHRS, CDR2 YFSETQ, per germline. The CDR3 has 16 residues. In nucleotides, the CDR3 is TGCGCCAGCAGCTTCGAAGCGGGAGGGAACTACAATGAGCAGTTCTTC. Residues: CASSFEAGGNYNEQFF.